The 26 T cell receptor beta chains below were found in one sample sequenced in a study of T cells in Graves' hyperthyroidism and ophthalmopathy (dated by TCRdb to between 2018 and 2021). To prepare the library, multiplex PCR was applied. Sequenced using an Illumina HiSeq 2000. The TCR beta CDR3 regions were amplified from RNA transcripts. A first-round RT-PCR of the TCR CDR3 used the HTBI primer set with the Qiagen OneStep RT-PCR kit. TCRdb applied fastp at Q25 and MiXCR to the public reads, then kept only in-frame beta chains. Each record represents a unique CDR3 protein, reported with the most common genes and DNA among its rows. This sample gives under 350,000 distinct CDR3 sequences in total; 21% of them show up just once. The ten largest clones add up to around 50% of the sample. Sequenced input: blood. The receptors were gathered from a woman aged 45-65 years with Graves' hyperthyroidism.

The rearrangement uses TRBV6-4 and TRBJ1-4; weak D call: TRBD1 (5 bases). The germline gives CDR1 MRHNA, CDR2 SNTAGT. Deletions cut 5 bases from V and 8 bases from J, with 6 bases between. The CDR3 spans 11 residues. Here the CDR3 DNA reads TGTGCCAGCAGTTACAGGGAAAAACTGTTTTTT. The encoded protein is CASSYREKLFF.

J is TRBJ1-2 and V is TRBV30; 10 nucleotides agree with TRBD1. The J segment lost 8 bases and the V segment lost 4 bases, leaving 7 bases of the junction unmatched. This CDR3 spans 13 amino acids. Germline V gives CDR1 GTSNPN, CDR2 SVGIG (reference sequence). CDR3 region: CAWTSTGGGGYTF. CDR3 coding DNA: TGTGCCTGGACGTCGACAGGGGGCGGCGGCTACACCTTC.

This sequence joins TRBV5-1 and TRBJ1-2; 8 bases align to TRBD1. Germline lookup yields CDR1 SGHRS and CDR2 YFSETQ. Trimming removed 4 bases from V and 9 bases from J; junction bases left unmatched: 5. The CDR3 extends over 12 amino acids. The CDR3 is CASSGTGSSYTF. DNA of the CDR3: TGCGCCAGCAGCGGGACAGGTTCAAGCTACACCTTC.

This clonotype was picked up many times. V usage is TRBV28 and J usage is TRBJ2-7; D is undetermined. CDR1 MDHEN and CDR2 SYDVKM come from the germline V gene. CDR3 length: 12 residues. V lost 8 bases, J lost 4 bases, and 12 bases lay in between. CDR3 sequence: CASRNGPYEQYF. The CDR3 DNA is TGTGCCAGCCGTAACGGCCCATACGAGCAGTACTTC.

V and J are TRBV11-2 and TRBJ2-4; D is unresolved. Germline V gene sequence: CDR1 SGHAT, CDR2 FQNNGV. Trimming pared 3 bases from V and 13 bases from J, leaving 16 bases between. The CDR3 length is 13 residues. CDR3 residues: CASSLGLGKIQYF. CDR3 DNA: TGTGCCAGCAGCTTGGGTCTGGGAAAAATCCAGTACTTC.

This clonotype was picked up a small number of times. The chain recombines TRBV4-2 with TRBJ2-5; a weak D match, TRBD2 (6 bases). The length of the CDR3 is 15 residues. The V end was cut by 0 bases, the J end by 3 bases, with 11 bases between. Per germline, CDR1 LGHNA and CDR2 YNFKEQ. CDR3 residues: CASSQEPGVEETQYF. The CDR3 DNA sequence: TGTGCCAGCAGCCAAGAACCGGGAGTAGAAGAGACCCAGTACTTC.

There are many counts of this clonotype. V usage is TRBV27 and J usage is TRBJ2-1; D is undetermined. V lost 3 bases to trimming and J lost 7 bases, with 4 bases between them. CDR1 and CDR2 from the germline V gene are MNHEY and SMNVEV (reference sequence). The CDR3 extends over 11 amino acids. CDR3 DNA sequence: TGTGCCAGCAGTTTCATGAATGAGCAGTTCTTC. This sequence encodes CASSFMNEQFF.

The chain employs TRBV4-1 and TRBJ2-6; TRBD1 matches 7 bases. Per germline, CDR1 MGHRA and CDR2 YSYEKL. CDR3 length: 18 residues. V lost 4 bases and J lost 2; bases outside the gene matches: 11. In nucleotides, the CDR3 is TGCGCCAGCAGCCTATCGGGACAGCAACTGCCTGGGGCCAACGTCCTGACTTTC. It encodes CASSLSGQQLPGANVLTF.

This clonotype has a count of ten or more. The chain couples TRBV11-2 to TRBJ1-2; D is unresolved. CDR1 and CDR2 from the germline V gene are SGHAT and FQNNGV. The CDR3 covers 12 residues. Trimming took off 4 bases at V and 8 bases at J, with 11 bases between the two ends. CDR3 residues: CASSSGVDGYTF. The CDR3 bases are TGTGCCAGCAGCTCCGGGGTTGACGGCTACACCTTC.

Ten or more counts support this clonotype. CDR3: CASSLHGGSGELFF. The CDR3, as DNA: TGTGCCAGCAGTTTACATGGGGGATCCGGGGAGCTGTTTTTT. This chain joins TRBV28 and TRBJ2-2; the D gene could be TRBD1 or TRBD2 (5 bases each). The germline gives CDR1 MDHEN, CDR2 SYDVKM. V was trimmed by 2 bases and J by 6 bases, leaving 10 bases between them. This CDR3 region has 14 residues. Looking up the rest from reference TRBV28 and TRBJ2-2 gives the full variable domain: DVKVTQSSRYLVKRTGEKVFLECVQDMDHENMFWYRQDPGLGLRLIYFSYDVKMKEKGDIPEGYSVSREKKERFSLILESASTNQTSMYLCASSLHGGSGELFFGEGSRLTVL.

Points on this clonotype: A much larger clonotype is one base distant, so this may be a read error. The V gene is TRBV6-2 or TRBV6-3, the J gene TRBJ1-6; D not resolved. CDR3 length: 12 residues. CDR1 and CDR2 (germline): MNHEY, SVGEGT. CDR3 DNA sequence: TGTGCCAGCAGTTACTCCAATTCACTCCTCCACTTT. It codes for CASSYSNSLLHF.

The chain combines TRBV20-1 with TRBJ2-7, with 10 nucleotides matching TRBD2. Germline CDR1 reads DFQATT; CDR2 reads SNEGSKA (reference sequence). CDR3 size: 13 residues. V shed 7 bases, J shed 6 bases, and the junction held 9 bases outside the gene matches. The CDR3, as DNA: TGCAGTGGGGAAGCGGGAGGGGGTGGCGAGCAGTACTTC. It is translated as CSGEAGGGGEQYF.

This clonotype was seen repeatedly, ten times or more. V gene TRBV29-1 combines with J gene TRBJ2-7, with 14 bases aligning to TRBD2. With V trimmed by 7 bases and J by 5 bases, 7 bases remained unmatched. The CDR3 contains 14 residues. In germline, CDR1 is SQVTM, CDR2 ANQGSEA. The CDR3 nucleotides are TGCAGCGGTGGGACTAGCGGGAGAAGCAACGAGCAGTACTTC. It yields the protein CSGGTSGRSNEQYF.

This clonotype turned up a few times. V and J are TRBV7-3 and TRBJ2-2; a possible D gene is TRBD2 (5 bases). The CDR3 runs to 16 residues. Germline assignment: CDR1 SGHTA and CDR2 FQGTGA. The V gene lost 1 base and the J gene lost 0 bases, with 9 bases spanning the gap. The CDR3 loop reads CASSLNPGSNTGELFF. The CDR3 DNA follows: TGTGCCAGCAGCTTAAATCCGGGATCGAACACCGGGGAGCTGTTTTTT.

This clonotype was found many times. The chain links TRBV6-1 to TRBJ2-4; 7 positions agree with TRBD1. This CDR3 comprises 17 residues. Germline V CDR1 and CDR2: MNHNS, SASEGT. The V segment lost 5 bases and the J segment 0 bases; nucleotides outside the gene matches: 10. CDR3 sequence: CASSSQRQGLAKNIQYF. The CDR3 DNA follows: TGTGCCAGCAGTTCCCAGAGACAGGGTCTAGCCAAAAACATTCAGTACTTC.

This clonotype was detected only a few times. This chain connects TRBV5-4 to TRBJ2-1, with a weak D call TRBD2 (6 bases). Trimming cost V 4 bases and J 9 bases, with 14 bases left between them. The CDR3 has 13 residues. Germline V lookup: CDR1 SGHNT, CDR2 YYREEE (reference sequence). In DNA, the CDR3 is TGTGCCAGCAGCCGAGAAAAGGGAGGTGAGCAGTTCTTC. This sequence encodes CASSREKGGEQFF.

This clonotype showed up many times. Germline is not matched at one junction end, which may reflect a read error. The genes are TRBV11-2 and TRBJ2-3; TRBD2 agrees at 8 bases. The germline V gene encodes CDR1 SGHAT and CDR2 FQNNGV. The CDR3 runs 18 residues. CDR3 DNA: TGTGCCAACAGCTTCCCCCAGAGGCGGGGGGCATTCACAGATACGCAGTATTTT. Amino acid sequence: CANSFPQRRGAFTDTQYF.

DNA for the CDR3: TGCAGTGCTAGAGATAGGGTAAATAGGGGTCCGAACACTGAAGCTTTCTTT. Translation: CSARDRVNRGPNTEAFF. The J gene is TRBJ1-1, the V gene TRBV20-1; D might be TRBD1 (5 bases). The CDR3 runs 17 residues. Between the trimmed V and J ends, which lost 0 bases and 1 base, there was a span of 18 bases. The germline CDR1 and CDR2 sequences are DFQATT and SNEGSKA (reference sequence).

This clonotype was picked up many times. This chain uses TRBV20-1 with TRBJ2-7; D possibly corresponds to TRBD2 (5 bases). CDR1 is DFQATT, CDR2 SNEGSKA, per germline (reference sequence). CDR3 length: 12 residues. Trimming removed 3 bases from V and 6 bases from J, with 12 bases in between. The CDR3 reads CSASMGDSEQYF. For the CDR3, the DNA is TGCAGTGCTAGTATGGGAGACTCCGAGCAGTACTTC.

This clonotype was seen at least ten times. The chain couples TRBV11-2 to TRBJ2-1, with 7 bases aligning to TRBD2. Germline assignment: CDR1 SGHAT and CDR2 FQNNGV. The ends lost 2 bases at V and 5 bases at J; junction bases unmatched: 9. The CDR3 totals 16 residues. The CDR3 DNA reads TGTGCCAGCAGCTTAAGGTCTAGCGGAGAAAACAATGAGCAGTTCTTC. It translates to CASSLRSSGENNEQFF.

This clonotype was detected ten times or more. This chain uses TRBV14 with TRBJ2-3; perhaps TRBD2 as D (7 bases). The CDR3 runs to 16 residues. Germline CDR1 reads SGHDN; CDR2 reads FVKESK. V was trimmed by 8 bases and J by 4 bases, leaving 22 bases between them. DNA for the CDR3: TGTGCCAGCCACCCCGGAACGAGGGGGGGAGCAGATACGCAGTATTTT. It is translated as CASHPGTRGGADTQYF.

This clonotype was recorded many times. This chain links TRBV20-1 with TRBJ1-4; D is ambiguous. Germline values: CDR1 DFQATT, CDR2 SNEGSKA (reference sequence). The CDR3 is 12 residues long. V was shortened by 0 bases and J by 8 bases, with 7 bases between the two germline ends. The CDR3 region is CSARDYTEKLFF. Written as DNA, the CDR3 is TGCAGTGCTAGAGATTACACAGAAAAACTGTTTTTT.

The table lists this clonotype with a few counts. This chain connects TRBV20-1 to TRBJ2-7, with unresolved D. Trimming stripped 0 bases from V and 3 bases from J, with 12 bases between. CDR1 is DFQATT, CDR2 SNEGSKA, per germline (reference sequence). The length of the CDR3 is 14 residues. This CDR3 reads CSARDPVLNYEQYF. The CDR3 DNA sequence: TGCAGTGCTAGAGATCCTGTTCTGAACTACGAGCAGTACTTC.

The genes are TRBV25-1 and TRBJ2-5; TRBD1 aligns across 10 bases. J lost 5 bases, V lost 1 base, and 10 bases had no gene match. Germline V gives CDR1 MGHDK, CDR2 SYGVNS. The CDR3 has 17 amino acids. The CDR3 sequence is CASSELGQGSVSETQYF. CDR3 nucleotides: TGTGCCAGCAGTGAATTGGGACAGGGGTCCGTCTCGGAGACCCAGTACTTC.

For this clonotype: A much larger clone sits a single nucleotide away, making a read error possible. The chain carries TRBV20-1 and TRBJ1-4; 12 bases are shared with TRBD1. Germline V gene lookup returns CDR1 DFQATT and CDR2 SNEGSKA (reference sequence). This CDR3 is built from 18 residues. CDR3 protein: CSARSRDRGRRTSEKLFF. Written as DNA, the CDR3 is TGCAGTGCTAGATCCCGGGACAGGGGGCGTAGAACTAGTGAAAAACTGTTTTTT.

This clonotype was found many times. This chain joins TRBV10-3 and TRBJ1-5; 7 positions match TRBD1. The CDR3 is made up of 14 amino acids. V shed 10 bases and J 4 bases; nucleotides not matched to a gene: 10. Germline V lookup: CDR1 ENHRY, CDR2 SYGVKD. The CDR3 coding sequence is TGTGCCACCGATCGGGACAGTTCAAATCAGCCCCAGCATTTT. It is translated as CATDRDSSNQPQHF.